The clone carrying this TCR beta chain came up a few times. This sample is part of a study of early T cells in non-severe SARS-CoV-2 infection. V was clipped by 6 bases and J by 0 bases, with 17 bases between them. This CDR3 is built from 16 residues. Germline assignment: CDR1 DFQATT and CDR2 SNEGSKA (reference sequence). Each CDR3 protein is one row after TCRdb ran MiXCR on the 5' RACE reads. The sample lists 20,000 to 30,000 distinct CDR3 sequences; around 5.1% were seen once. The V call is TRBV20-1, the J call TRBJ1-4; unclear D gene. The sequencing input was whole blood. This TCR came from an adult who was a healthcare worker with PCR-confirmed SARS-CoV-2 infection or an uninfected control (not recorded which). The CDR3: CSAGLGGRATNEKLFF. Written as DNA, the CDR3 is TGCAGTGCCGGCCTAGGTGGGAGGGCAACTAATGAAAAACTGTTTTTT.